This T cell receptor beta chain was identified in a study of blood T cells in healthy people across ages. It was with a sample-barcoded 5' primer and a J-beta primer mix that a second PCR of roughly 7 to 12 cycles was run. From each sample, at least 2.5 million paired-end reads containing CDR3 were obtained. TCRdb analysed the 5' RACE reads with MiXCR anew, one entry per CDR3 protein. The data show more than 500,000 distinct CDR3 sequences, about 28% seen once. The V and J ends lost 4 bases and 11 bases respectively, with 26 bases between them. The CDR3 runs 16 residues. Germline CDR1 reads SGHTA; CDR2 reads FQGNSA. These data were also reused for a study on T cells of mothers and their children. That report notes: Mothers yielded over 8 million CDR3 reads, children about 3 million each.

This sequence originates from a boy younger than 10 in good health. The specimen sequenced was blood. J is TRBJ2-5 and V is TRBV7-2; D might be TRBD2 (6 bases). CDR3: CASSSPLRQNWGEQYF. DNA of the CDR3: TGTGCCAGCAGCTCCCCCCTAAGACAAAACTGGGGGGAGCAGTACTTC.